The following is a T cell receptor beta chain sequence with its context. Its antigen is not known. The sample comes from a study of OX40 agonist ivuxolimab in advanced cancers. Study-wide results and caveats: Within 6 weeks, CD4+ and CD8+ blood T cells expanded clonally at 0.1 to 3.0 mg/kg.

Method: immunoSEQ multiplex PCR; TCRdb's copy keeps in-frame clones and lacks some. The sample has some 77,000 clones, 85% to 95% seen once; the top ten hold approximately 0.32%. This CDR3 is 15 amino acids long. Germline values: CDR1 MGHRA, CDR2 YSYEKL. J gave up 6 bases and V 3 bases, and 7 bases lay outside the gene matches. The chain has TRBV4-1 and TRBJ2-7, with 11 bases identical to TRBD1. The source material was CD4+ or CD8+ T cells sorted from blood, sampled in a trial of the OX40 agonist ivuxolimab. The TCR originated in an adult with an advanced solid tumor such as melanoma, head and neck, liver or kidney cancer. CDR3 DNA: TGCGCCAGCAGCCAGGATGGGACAGGGGGACTCGAGCAGTACTTC. Encoded protein: CASSQDGTGGLEQYF.